This T cell receptor (beta chain) was found in a study of shared clonotypes between healthy human individuals. The naive CD8 population came from CD45RO-negative cells selected for CCR7, without terminally differentiated effector memory CD45RA+ cells. Donors, healthy HIV-negative adults, lacked recent acute infections or vaccinations. The authors' processing: ImmunoSEQ gave junction-only sequences without quality scores, so filtering differed. Some clones are missing from TCRdb's copy, which holds only in-frame ones; the method was immunoSEQ multiplex PCR. That table furnishes V, J and clone size, whereas the DNA furnished D and trimming. The sample carries about 2.1 million clones, approximately 94% recorded once. The sequence was obtained from a man between 18 and 29 years old in good health. Some clones in this sample may be carry-over from other donors' samples. The specimen sequenced was naive CD8+ T cells from PBMCs.

CDR3 loop: CASCPLGPLVVNQPQHF. CDR3 coding DNA: TGTGCCAGTTGCCCTTTGGGGCCCCTTGTCGTGAATCAGCCCCAGCATTTT. The rearrangement uses TRBV19 and TRBJ1-5; the D gene is possibly TRBD1 (5 bases). The CDR3 runs 17 residues. Trimming removed 8 bases at V and 4 bases at J, with 24 bases between. Per germline, CDR1 LNHDA and CDR2 SQIVND (reference sequence). The variable domain in full, with the rest retrieved from reference TRBV19 and TRBJ1-5, is DGGITQSPKYLFRKEGQNVTLSCEQNLNHDAMYWYRQDPGQGLRLIYYSQIVNDFQKGDIAEGYSVSREKKESFPLTVTSAQKNPTAFYLCASCPLGPLVVNQPQHFGDGTRLSIL.